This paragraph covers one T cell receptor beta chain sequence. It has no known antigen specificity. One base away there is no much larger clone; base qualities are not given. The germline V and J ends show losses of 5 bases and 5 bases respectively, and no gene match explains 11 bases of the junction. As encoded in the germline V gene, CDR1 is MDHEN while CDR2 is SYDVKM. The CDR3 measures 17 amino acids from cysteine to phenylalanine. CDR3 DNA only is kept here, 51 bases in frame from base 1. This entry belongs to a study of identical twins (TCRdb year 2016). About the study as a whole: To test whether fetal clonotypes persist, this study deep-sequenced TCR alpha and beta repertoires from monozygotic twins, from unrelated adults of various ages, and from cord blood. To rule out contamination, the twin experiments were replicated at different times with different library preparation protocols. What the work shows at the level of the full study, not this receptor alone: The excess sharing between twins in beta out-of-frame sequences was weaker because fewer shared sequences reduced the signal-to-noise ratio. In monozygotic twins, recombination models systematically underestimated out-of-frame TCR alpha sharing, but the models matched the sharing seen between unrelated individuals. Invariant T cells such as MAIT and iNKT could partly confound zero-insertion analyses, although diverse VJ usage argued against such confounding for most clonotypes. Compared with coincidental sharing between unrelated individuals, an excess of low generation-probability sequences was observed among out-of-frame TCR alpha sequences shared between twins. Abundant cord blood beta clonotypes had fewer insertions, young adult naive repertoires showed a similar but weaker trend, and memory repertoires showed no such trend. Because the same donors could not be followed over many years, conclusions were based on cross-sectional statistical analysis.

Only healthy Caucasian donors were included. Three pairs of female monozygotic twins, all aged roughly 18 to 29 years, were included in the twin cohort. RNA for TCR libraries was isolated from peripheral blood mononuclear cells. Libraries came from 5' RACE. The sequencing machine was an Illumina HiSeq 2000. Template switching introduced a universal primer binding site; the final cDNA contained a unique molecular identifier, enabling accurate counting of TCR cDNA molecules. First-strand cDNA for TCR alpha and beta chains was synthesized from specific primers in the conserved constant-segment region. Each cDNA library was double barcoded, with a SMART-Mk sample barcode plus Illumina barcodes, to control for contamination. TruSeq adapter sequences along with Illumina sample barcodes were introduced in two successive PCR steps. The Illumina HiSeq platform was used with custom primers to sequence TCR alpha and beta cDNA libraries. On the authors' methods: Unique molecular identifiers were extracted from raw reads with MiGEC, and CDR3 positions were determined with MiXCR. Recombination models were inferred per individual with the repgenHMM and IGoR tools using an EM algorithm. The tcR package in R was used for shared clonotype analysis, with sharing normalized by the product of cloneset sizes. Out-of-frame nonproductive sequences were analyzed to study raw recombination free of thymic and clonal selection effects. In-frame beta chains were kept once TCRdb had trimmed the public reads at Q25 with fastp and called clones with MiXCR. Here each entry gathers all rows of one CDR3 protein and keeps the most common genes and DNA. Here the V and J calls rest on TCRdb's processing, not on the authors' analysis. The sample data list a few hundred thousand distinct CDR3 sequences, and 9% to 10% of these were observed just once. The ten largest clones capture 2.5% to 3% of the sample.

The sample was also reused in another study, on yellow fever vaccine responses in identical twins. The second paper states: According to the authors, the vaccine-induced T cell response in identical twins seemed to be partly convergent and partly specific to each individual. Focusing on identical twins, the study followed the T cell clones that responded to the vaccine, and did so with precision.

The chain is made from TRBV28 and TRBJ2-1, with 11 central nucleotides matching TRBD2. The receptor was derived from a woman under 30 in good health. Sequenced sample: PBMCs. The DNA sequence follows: TGTGCCAGCAGTCCCCCAGGTAGCGGGAGGGTCCACAATGAGCAGTTCTTC. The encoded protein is CASSPPGSGRVHNEQFF. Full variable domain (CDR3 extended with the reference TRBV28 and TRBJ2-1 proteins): DVKVTQSSRYLVKRTGEKVFLECVQDMDHENMFWYRQDPGLGLRLIYFSYDVKMKEKGDIPEGYSVSREKKERFSLILESASTNQTSMYLCASSPPGSGRVHNEQFFGPGTRLTVL.